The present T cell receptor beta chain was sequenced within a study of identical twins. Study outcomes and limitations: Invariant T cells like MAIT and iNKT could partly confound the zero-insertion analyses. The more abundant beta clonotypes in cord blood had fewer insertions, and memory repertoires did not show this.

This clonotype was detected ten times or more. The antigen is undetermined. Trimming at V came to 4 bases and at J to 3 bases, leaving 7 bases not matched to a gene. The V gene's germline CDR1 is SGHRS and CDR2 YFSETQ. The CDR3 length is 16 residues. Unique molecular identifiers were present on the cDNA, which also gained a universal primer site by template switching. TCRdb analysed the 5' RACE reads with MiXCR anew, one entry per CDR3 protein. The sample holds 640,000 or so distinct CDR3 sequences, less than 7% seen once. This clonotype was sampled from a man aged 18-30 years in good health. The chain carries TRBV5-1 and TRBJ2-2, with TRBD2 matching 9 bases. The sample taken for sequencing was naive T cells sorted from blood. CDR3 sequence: CASSLAGMVDTGELFF. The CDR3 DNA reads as TGCGCCAGCAGCCTAGCGGGAATGGTCGACACCGGGGAGCTGTTTTTT.